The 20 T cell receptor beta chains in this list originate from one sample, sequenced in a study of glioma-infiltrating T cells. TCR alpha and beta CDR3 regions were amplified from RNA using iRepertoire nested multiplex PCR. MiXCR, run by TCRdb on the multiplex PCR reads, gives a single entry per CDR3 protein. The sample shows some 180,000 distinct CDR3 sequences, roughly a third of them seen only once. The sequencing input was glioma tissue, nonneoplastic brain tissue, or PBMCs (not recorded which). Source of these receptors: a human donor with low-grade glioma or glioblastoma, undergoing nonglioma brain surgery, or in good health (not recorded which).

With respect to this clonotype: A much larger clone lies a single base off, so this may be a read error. DNA of the CDR3: TGTGCCAGCAGATCCTGGACTAGCGGGCGCGAGCAGTACTTC. It codes for CASRSWTSGREQYF. The chain employs TRBV7-2 and TRBJ2-7; TRBD2 agrees at 11 bases. The CDR3 has 14 residues. V lost 6 bases to trimming and J lost 6 bases; unmatched junction nucleotides: 7. Germline lookup yields CDR1 SGHTA and CDR2 FQGNSA.

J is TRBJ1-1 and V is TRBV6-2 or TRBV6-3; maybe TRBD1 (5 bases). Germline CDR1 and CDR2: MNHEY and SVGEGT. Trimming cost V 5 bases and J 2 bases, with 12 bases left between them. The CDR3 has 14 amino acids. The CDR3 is CASSNTGRNTEAFF. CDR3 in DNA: TGTGCCAGCAGTAACACAGGTAGAAACACTGAAGCTTTCTTT.

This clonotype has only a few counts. CDR3: CASTAGATETQYF. The CDR3 DNA follows: TGTGCCAGTACCGCGGGAGCGACGGAGACCCAGTACTTC. This chain joins TRBV19 and TRBJ2-5; 7 bases agree with TRBD2. Germline CDR1 LNHDA, CDR2 SQIVND (reference sequence). The V gene end was trimmed by 7 bases and the J gene end by 5 bases; junction bases not matched to a gene: 7. CDR3 length: 13 residues.

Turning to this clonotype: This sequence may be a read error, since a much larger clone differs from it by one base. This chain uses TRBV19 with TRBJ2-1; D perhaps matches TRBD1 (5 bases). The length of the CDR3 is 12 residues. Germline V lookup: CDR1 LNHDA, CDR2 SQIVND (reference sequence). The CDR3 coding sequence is TGTGCCAGTAGCCAGGGCGAGAATGAGCAGCTCTTC. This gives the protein CASSQGENEQLF.

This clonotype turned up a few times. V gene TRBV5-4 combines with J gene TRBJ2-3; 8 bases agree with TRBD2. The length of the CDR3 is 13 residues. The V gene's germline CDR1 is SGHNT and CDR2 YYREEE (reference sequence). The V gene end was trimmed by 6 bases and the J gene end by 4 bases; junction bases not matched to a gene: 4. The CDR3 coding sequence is TGTGCCAGCAAGGGACTAGGGGCAGATACGCAGTATTTT. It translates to CASKGLGADTQYF.

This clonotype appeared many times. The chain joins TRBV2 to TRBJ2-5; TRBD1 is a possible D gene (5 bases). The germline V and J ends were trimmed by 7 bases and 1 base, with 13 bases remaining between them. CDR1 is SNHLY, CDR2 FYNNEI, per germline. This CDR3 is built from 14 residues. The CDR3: CASNERGAQETQYF. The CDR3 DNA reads TGTGCCAGCAACGAACGTGGGGCCCAAGAGACCCAGTACTTC.

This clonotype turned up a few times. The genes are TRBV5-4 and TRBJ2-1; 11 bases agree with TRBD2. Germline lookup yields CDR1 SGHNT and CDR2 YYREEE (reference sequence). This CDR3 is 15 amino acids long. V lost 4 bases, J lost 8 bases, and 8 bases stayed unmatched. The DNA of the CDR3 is TGTGCCAGCAGCGGAGGGACTAGCGGAAGGCATGAGCAGTTCTTC. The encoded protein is CASSGGTSGRHEQFF. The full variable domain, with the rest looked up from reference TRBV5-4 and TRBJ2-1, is ETGVTQSPTHLIKTRGQQVTLRCSSQSGHNTVSWYQQALGQGPQFIFQYYREEENGRGNFPPRFSGLQFPNYSSELNVNALELDDSALYLCASSGGTSGRHEQFFGPGTRLTVL.

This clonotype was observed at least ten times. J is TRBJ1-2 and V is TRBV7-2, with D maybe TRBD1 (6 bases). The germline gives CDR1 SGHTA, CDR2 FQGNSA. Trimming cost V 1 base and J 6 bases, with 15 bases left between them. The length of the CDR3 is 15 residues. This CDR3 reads CASSLVGGEPNGYTF. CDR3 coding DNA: TGTGCCAGCAGCTTAGTGGGGGGCGAGCCCAATGGCTACACCTTC.

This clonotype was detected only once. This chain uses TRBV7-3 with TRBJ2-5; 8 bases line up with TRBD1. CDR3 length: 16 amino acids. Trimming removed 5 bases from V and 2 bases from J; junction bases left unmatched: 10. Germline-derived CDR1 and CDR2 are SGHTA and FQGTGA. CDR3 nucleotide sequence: TGTGCCAGCAGCCTTGGACAGGGTACCCCTCAAGAGACCCAGTACTTC. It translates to CASSLGQGTPQETQYF.

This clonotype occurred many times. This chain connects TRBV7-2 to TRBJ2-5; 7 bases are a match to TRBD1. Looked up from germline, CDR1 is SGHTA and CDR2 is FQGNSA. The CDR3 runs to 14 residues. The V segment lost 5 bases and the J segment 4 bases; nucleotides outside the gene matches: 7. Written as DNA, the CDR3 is TGTGCCAGCAGCGGACTGACAGGGAGAGAGACCCAGTACTTC. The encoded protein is CASSGLTGRETQYF.

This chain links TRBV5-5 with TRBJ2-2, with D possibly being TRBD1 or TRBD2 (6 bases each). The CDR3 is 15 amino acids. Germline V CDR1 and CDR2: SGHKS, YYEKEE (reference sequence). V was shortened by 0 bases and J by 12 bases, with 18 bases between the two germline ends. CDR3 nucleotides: TGTGCCAGCAGCTTGGACTTAGGACAGCGGGTGAAGCTGTTTTTT. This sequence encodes CASSLDLGQRVKLFF.

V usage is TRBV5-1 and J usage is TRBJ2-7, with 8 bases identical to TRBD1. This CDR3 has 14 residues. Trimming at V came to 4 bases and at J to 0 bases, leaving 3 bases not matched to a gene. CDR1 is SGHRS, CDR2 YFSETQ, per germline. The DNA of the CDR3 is TGCGCCAGCAGCCGGGACAGGAGCTCCTACGAGCAGTACTTC. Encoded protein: CASSRDRSSYEQYF.

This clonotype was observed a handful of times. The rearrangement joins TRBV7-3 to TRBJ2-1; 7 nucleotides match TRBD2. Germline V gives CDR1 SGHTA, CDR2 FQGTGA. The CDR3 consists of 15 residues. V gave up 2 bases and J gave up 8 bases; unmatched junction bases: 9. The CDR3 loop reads CASSLLAVKGHEQFF. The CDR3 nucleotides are TGTGCCAGCAGCTTACTAGCGGTGAAGGGCCATGAGCAGTTCTTC.

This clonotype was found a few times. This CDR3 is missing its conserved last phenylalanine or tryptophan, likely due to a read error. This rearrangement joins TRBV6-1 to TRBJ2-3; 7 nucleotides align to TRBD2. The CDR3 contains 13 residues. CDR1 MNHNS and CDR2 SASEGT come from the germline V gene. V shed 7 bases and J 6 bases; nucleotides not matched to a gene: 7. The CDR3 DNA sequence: TGTGCCAGCATACTAGCGCGAGGGGATACGCAGTATGTT. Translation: CASILARGDTQYV.

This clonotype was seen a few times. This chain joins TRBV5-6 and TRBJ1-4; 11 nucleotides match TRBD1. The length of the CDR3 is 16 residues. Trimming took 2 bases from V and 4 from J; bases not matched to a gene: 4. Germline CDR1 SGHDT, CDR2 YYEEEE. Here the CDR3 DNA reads TGTGCCAGCAGCTTCCCCGGGACAGGGGGTAATGAAAAACTGTTTTTT. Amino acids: CASSFPGTGGNEKLFF.

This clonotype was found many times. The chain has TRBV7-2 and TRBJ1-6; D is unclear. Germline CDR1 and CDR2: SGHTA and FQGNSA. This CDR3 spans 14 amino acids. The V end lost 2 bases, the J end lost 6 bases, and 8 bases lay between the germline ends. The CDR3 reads CASSLQVPNSPLHF. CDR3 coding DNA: TGTGCCAGCAGCTTACAGGTGCCTAATTCACCCCTCCACTTT.

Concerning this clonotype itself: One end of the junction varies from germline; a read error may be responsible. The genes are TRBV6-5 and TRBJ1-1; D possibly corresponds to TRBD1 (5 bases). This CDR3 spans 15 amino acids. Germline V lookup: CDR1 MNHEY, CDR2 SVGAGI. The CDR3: CASSYPSGANNEAFF. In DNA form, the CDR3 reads TGTGCCAGCAGTTATCCCAGCGGGGCCAACAATGAAGCTTTCTTT.

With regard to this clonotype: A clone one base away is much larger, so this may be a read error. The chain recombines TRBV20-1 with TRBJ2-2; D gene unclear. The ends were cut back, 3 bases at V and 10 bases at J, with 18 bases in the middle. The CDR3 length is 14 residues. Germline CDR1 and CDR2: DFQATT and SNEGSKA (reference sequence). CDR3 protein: CSASKNANAEELFF. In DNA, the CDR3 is TGCAGTGCTAGTAAGAACGCGAACGCCGAGGAGCTGTTTTTT.

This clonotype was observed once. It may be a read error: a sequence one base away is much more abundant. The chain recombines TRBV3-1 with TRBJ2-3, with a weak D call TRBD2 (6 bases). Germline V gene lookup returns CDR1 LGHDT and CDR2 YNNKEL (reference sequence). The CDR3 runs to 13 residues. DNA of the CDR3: TGTGCCAGCAGACAAGGAGGGGCAGATACGCAGTATTTT. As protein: CASRQGGADTQYF.

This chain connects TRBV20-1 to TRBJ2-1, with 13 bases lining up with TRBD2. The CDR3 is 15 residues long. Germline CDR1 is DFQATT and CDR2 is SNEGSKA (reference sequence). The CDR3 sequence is CSPGLAGAPYNEQFF. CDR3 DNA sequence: TGCAGCCCCGGACTAGCGGGAGCGCCCTACAATGAGCAGTTCTTC.